A selection of T cell receptor beta chains follows, all from one sample in a study of blood T cells in healthy people across ages. TCRdb ran MiXCR on the 5' RACE reads and lists one entry per CDR3 protein. The sample holds roughly 800,000 distinct CDR3 sequences, roughly 53% seen once. The source material was blood. The receptors here all came from a man of 80 years or more in good health. Both conserved end residues are part of each CDR3. Fields, in order: J gene, clone size, V gene, D gene, CDR3 protein, CDR3 DNA. D genes are given only for firm matches. The size field is filled for only some rows; it gives once, few, many or a size class.

j_call: TRBJ2-7
clone_size: .
v_call: TRBV5-1
d_call: TRBD2
cdr3_aa: CASSYTGGSYNEQYF
cdr3_nt: TGCGCCAGCAGCTACACGGGAGGGTCCTACAATGAGCAGTACTTC

j_call: TRBJ2-3
clone_size: .
v_call: TRBV29-1
d_call: TRBD1
cdr3_aa: CSAHRGLGYAYF
cdr3_nt: TGCAGCGCCCACAGGGGGCTTGGGTACGCGTATTTT

j_call: TRBJ2-7
clone_size: .
v_call: TRBV5-1
d_call: .
cdr3_aa: CASSVDAIYEQYF
cdr3_nt: TGCGCCAGCAGCGTCGACGCAATCTACGAGCAGTACTTC

j_call: TRBJ1-2
clone_size: .
v_call: TRBV20-1
d_call: .
cdr3_aa: CSAREGGARGYGYTF
cdr3_nt: TGCAGTGCTAGAGAAGGCGGAGCTAGGGGGTATGGCTACACCTTC

j_call: TRBJ1-2
clone_size: .
v_call: TRBV28
d_call: .
cdr3_aa: CASSTHRGAYGYTF
cdr3_nt: TGTGCCAGCAGTACCCACCGAGGAGCCTATGGCTACACCTTC

j_call: TRBJ2-7
clone_size: few
v_call: TRBV15
d_call: .
cdr3_aa: CATSRGLGPYEQYF
cdr3_nt: TGTGCCACCAGCAGAGGACTGGGCCCCTACGAGCAGTACTTC

j_call: TRBJ2-2
clone_size: once
v_call: TRBV2
d_call: TRBD1
cdr3_aa: CASRTTGARGELFF
cdr3_nt: TGTGCCAGCAGAACCACAGGGGCGAGGGGGGAGCTGTTTTTT

j_call: TRBJ1-2
clone_size: .
v_call: TRBV7-8
d_call: .
cdr3_aa: CASSLRTRAGYGYTF
cdr3_nt: TGTGCCAGCAGCTTAAGGACCCGGGCGGGCTATGGCTACACCTTC

j_call: TRBJ1-2
clone_size: .
v_call: TRBV6-6
d_call: .
cdr3_aa: CASSSPTTVNNYGYTF
cdr3_nt: TGTGCCAGCAGCTCTCCGACTACAGTTAACAACTATGGCTACACCTTC

j_call: TRBJ2-5
clone_size: few
v_call: TRBV25-1
d_call: .
cdr3_aa: CASSVTRQETQYF
cdr3_nt: TGTGCCAGCAGTGTGACTCGGCAAGAGACCCAGTACTTC

j_call: TRBJ1-4
clone_size: .
v_call: TRBV29-1
d_call: TRBD1
cdr3_aa: CSVGTGGVYEKLFF
cdr3_nt: TGCAGCGTAGGGACAGGGGGAGTCTATGAAAAACTGTTTTTT

j_call: TRBJ2-5
clone_size: many
v_call: TRBV29-1
d_call: .
cdr3_aa: CSLGRAQETQYF
cdr3_nt: TGCAGCCTCGGAAGGGCCCAAGAGACCCAGTACTTC

j_call: TRBJ2-7
clone_size: .
v_call: TRBV15
d_call: .
cdr3_aa: CATSRDPSFSYEQYF
cdr3_nt: TGTGCCACCAGCAGAGACCCCAGCTTCTCCTACGAGCAGTACTTC

j_call: TRBJ1-5
clone_size: few
v_call: TRBV24-1
d_call: TRBD1
cdr3_aa: CATSSTGVRNQPQHF
cdr3_nt: TGTGCCACCAGTTCAACAGGGGTTCGCAATCAGCCCCAGCATTTT

j_call: TRBJ2-3
clone_size: few
v_call: TRBV20-1
d_call: .
cdr3_aa: CSATSGQIPSLAYF
cdr3_nt: TGCAGTGCTACCTCCGGACAGATACCGAGTTTAGCGTATTTT

j_call: TRBJ2-3
clone_size: few
v_call: TRBV24-1
d_call: TRBD1
cdr3_aa: CATSDSGQGSRYAYF
cdr3_nt: TGTGCCACCAGTGATTCGGGACAGGGGTCCAGATACGCGTATTTT

j_call: TRBJ2-3
clone_size: .
v_call: TRBV20-1
d_call: .
cdr3_aa: CSALSGMGGTDTQYF
cdr3_nt: TGCAGTGCCCTATCAGGGATGGGTGGCACAGATACGCAGTATTTT

j_call: TRBJ1-2
clone_size: .
v_call: TRBV7-2
d_call: TRBD1
cdr3_aa: CASSSWDRGLNYGYTF
cdr3_nt: TGTGCCAGCAGCTCTTGGGACAGGGGGCTTAACTATGGCTACACCTTC

j_call: TRBJ2-1
clone_size: .
v_call: TRBV7-3
d_call: TRBD1
cdr3_aa: CASSNTGAGEQFF
cdr3_nt: TGTGCCAGCAGCAATACAGGGGCAGGGGAGCAGTTCTTC

j_call: TRBJ2-2
clone_size: .
v_call: TRBV11-2
d_call: TRBD1
cdr3_aa: CASSLDRGTGATGELFF
cdr3_nt: TGTGCCAGCAGCTTAGATCGAGGGACAGGGGCGACCGGGGAGCTGTTTTTT

j_call: TRBJ2-1
clone_size: .
v_call: TRBV6-1
d_call: .
cdr3_aa: CASLGRRVAPSSYNEQFF
cdr3_nt: TGTGCCAGCCTCGGCCGTAGGGTTGCGCCCAGCTCCTACAATGAGCAGTTCTTC

j_call: TRBJ2-7
clone_size: .
v_call: TRBV15
d_call: .
cdr3_aa: CATSRAQASYEQYF
cdr3_nt: TGTGCCACCAGCAGAGCACAGGCCTCCTACGAGCAGTACTTC

j_call: TRBJ1-2
clone_size: .
v_call: TRBV5-1
d_call: TRBD1
cdr3_aa: CASSLGARTGYGYTF
cdr3_nt: TGCGCCAGCAGCTTGGGGGCCCGGACAGGCTATGGCTACACCTTC

j_call: TRBJ2-5
clone_size: few
v_call: TRBV11-2
d_call: .
cdr3_aa: CASRRPGTSQETQYF
cdr3_nt: TGTGCCAGCAGAAGACCCGGGACCTCTCAAGAGACCCAGTACTTC

j_call: TRBJ2-7
clone_size: few
v_call: TRBV10-3
d_call: TRBD2
cdr3_aa: CATREGSLLSYEQYF
cdr3_nt: TGTGCCACCCGGGAGGGTTCACTCCTCTCCTACGAGCAGTACTTC

j_call: TRBJ1-4
clone_size: .
v_call: TRBV20-1
d_call: .
cdr3_aa: CSARDGNREKLFF
cdr3_nt: TGCAGTGCTAGAGATGGGAATAGGGAAAAACTGTTTTTT

j_call: TRBJ2-1
clone_size: .
v_call: TRBV2
d_call: TRBD2
cdr3_aa: CASEASGMAYNEQFF
cdr3_nt: TGTGCCAGCGAGGCTAGCGGGATGGCCTACAATGAGCAGTTCTTC

j_call: TRBJ2-3
clone_size: many
v_call: TRBV7-6
d_call: .
cdr3_aa: CASSLADGSTDTQYF
cdr3_nt: TGTGCCAGCAGCTTAGCTGATGGTTCCACAGATACGCAGTATTTT

j_call: TRBJ2-5
clone_size: .
v_call: TRBV2
d_call: .
cdr3_aa: CASSGKSGPMGTQYF
cdr3_nt: TGTGCCAGCAGTGGGAAAAGCGGGCCCATGGGGACCCAGTACTTC

j_call: TRBJ1-1
clone_size: .
v_call: TRBV6-6
d_call: .
cdr3_aa: CASRESNTEAFF
cdr3_nt: TGTGCCAGCAGAGAATCGAACACTGAAGCTTTCTTT

j_call: TRBJ1-4
clone_size: few
v_call: TRBV4-2
d_call: TRBD1
cdr3_aa: CASSQDRGQGGEKLFF
cdr3_nt: TGTGCCAGCAGCCAAGACCGGGGACAGGGAGGTGAAAAACTGTTTTTT

j_call: TRBJ2-1
clone_size: few
v_call: TRBV7-3
d_call: TRBD2
cdr3_aa: CASSLRTSGDYNEQFF
cdr3_nt: TGTGCCAGCAGCCTCAGGACTAGCGGGGACTACAATGAGCAGTTCTTC

j_call: TRBJ2-7
clone_size: .
v_call: TRBV28
d_call: .
cdr3_aa: CASSRTGRIYEQYF
cdr3_nt: TGTGCCAGCAGTAGGACCGGAAGAATATACGAGCAGTACTTC

j_call: TRBJ1-2
clone_size: few
v_call: TRBV29-1
d_call: TRBD1
cdr3_aa: CSVEWDSLNGYTF
cdr3_nt: TGCAGCGTTGAGTGGGACAGCCTAAATGGCTACACCTTC

j_call: TRBJ2-2
clone_size: few
v_call: TRBV7-2
d_call: .
cdr3_aa: CASSLVGTNTGELFF
cdr3_nt: TGTGCCAGCAGCTTAGTCGGTACAAACACCGGGGAGCTGTTTTTT

j_call: TRBJ2-7
clone_size: .
v_call: TRBV11-2
d_call: .
cdr3_aa: CASSLDLLAGYEQYF
cdr3_nt: TGTGCCAGCAGCTTAGATCTACTAGCCGGCTACGAGCAGTACTTC

j_call: TRBJ2-3
clone_size: .
v_call: TRBV20-1
d_call: TRBD2
cdr3_aa: CSASVLAGGVHRYAYF
cdr3_nt: TGCAGTGCTAGCGTCCTAGCGGGAGGGGTTCACAGATACGCGTATTTT

j_call: TRBJ2-7
clone_size: few
v_call: TRBV10-3
d_call: TRBD1
cdr3_aa: CAINPDRTSYEQYF
cdr3_nt: TGTGCCATCAACCCGGACAGGACCTCCTACGAGCAGTACTTC

j_call: TRBJ2-2
clone_size: .
v_call: TRBV7-6
d_call: .
cdr3_aa: CTSSLRASFANTGELFF
cdr3_nt: TGTACCAGCAGCTTAAGGGCGAGCTTCGCGAACACCGGGGAGCTGTTTTTT

j_call: TRBJ2-7
clone_size: few
v_call: TRBV10-3
d_call: .
cdr3_aa: CAISAAHNLRGDEQYF
cdr3_nt: TGTGCCATCAGTGCCGCCCATAATCTTAGGGGGGACGAGCAGTACTTC

j_call: TRBJ2-7
clone_size: .
v_call: TRBV27
d_call: TRBD1
cdr3_aa: CASKTGGVYEQYF
cdr3_nt: TGTGCCAGCAAAACAGGGGGTGTATACGAGCAGTACTTC